These T cell receptor beta chains were read from a single sample in a study of blood T cell repertoires in COVID-19. Using immunoSEQ multiplex PCR, the repertoire was profiled, and TCRdb retains in-frame clones only, with some absent. This sample has some 150,000 clones, with roughly 84% found just once. The sample consisted of PBMCs or T cells enriched from blood (not recorded which). The receptors here all came from a woman aged 45-65 years who had been exposed to COVID-19. Each CDR3 is given with its conserved first and last residue. The order of the fields is V gene, clone size, J gene, D gene, CDR3 DNA, CDR3 protein. A D gene is named only where the DNA matches it firmly. Size values are once, few and many counts, or a class for expanded clones, and some rows have none.

V: TRBV12-3/TRBV12-4; size: NA; J: TRBJ2-1; D: NA; DNA: TGTGCCAGCAGCAGCAGGACAAACAATGAGCAGTTCTTC; CDR3: CASSSRTNNEQFF
V: TRBV9; size: NA; J: TRBJ2-1; D: TRBD2; DNA: TGTGCCAGCAGCGTAGCGGGACTAGCGGTGGCCGGGGAGCAGTTCTTC; CDR3: CASSVAGLAVAGEQFF
V: TRBV21-1; size: once; J: TRBJ2-6; D: NA; DNA: TGTGCCAGCAGCCCTTGGCGGGGGACCGGGGCCAACGTCCTGACTTTC; CDR3: CASSPWRGTGANVLTF
V: TRBV3-1/TRBV3-2; size: once; J: TRBJ1-2; D: NA; DNA: TGTGCCAGCAGCCCGCTGACAGGATCACAGGTTGGCTACACCTTC; CDR3: CASSPLTGSQVGYTF
V: TRBV27; size: NA; J: TRBJ1-2; D: TRBD1; DNA: TGTGCCAGCAGTTTTGGGACAGGGAGAGGCTACACCTTC; CDR3: CASSFGTGRGYTF
V: TRBV19; size: NA; J: TRBJ2-3; D: NA; DNA: TGTGCCAGTAGTATAGGCTCGGGTACCCACGATACGCAGTATTTT; CDR3: CASSIGSGTHDTQYF
V: TRBV28; size: NA; J: TRBJ1-1; D: NA; DNA: TGTGCCAGCAGCGGGGGGGCTGAAGCTTTCTTT; CDR3: CASSGGAEAFF
V: TRBV5-5; size: NA; J: TRBJ1-1; D: TRBD1; DNA: TGTGCCAGCAGCCCAAGGGACAGCCCAAACACTGAAGCTTTCTTT; CDR3: CASSPRDSPNTEAFF
V: TRBV7-9; size: NA; J: TRBJ2-7; D: TRBD1; DNA: TGTGCCAGCAGCTTAAGACAGGGGAGATATTACGAGCAGTACTTC; CDR3: CASSLRQGRYYEQYF
V: TRBV14; size: few; J: TRBJ1-2; D: NA; DNA: TGTGCCAGCAGCCCCGGACAACTCTATGGCTACACCTTC; CDR3: CASSPGQLYGYTF
V: TRBV6-5; size: NA; J: TRBJ2-7; D: NA; DNA: TGTGCCACCAGGCGGGGGCCGACTTCCTACGAGCAGTACTTC; CDR3: CATRRGPTSYEQYF
V: TRBV19; size: NA; J: TRBJ2-3; D: TRBD2; DNA: TGTGCCAGTAGTATGTTTGGGTCGGGGACTAGGAGGACAGATACGCAGTATTTT; CDR3: CASSMFGSGTRRTDTQYF
V: TRBV11-2; size: many; J: TRBJ1-1; D: TRBD1; DNA: TGTGCCAGCAGCTTTAGACAGGGGGCGACGAACACTGAAGCTTTCTTT; CDR3: CASSFRQGATNTEAFF
V: TRBV10-1; size: NA; J: TRBJ2-1; D: NA; DNA: TGCGCCAGCAGCGGAGGGTATGAGCAGTTCTTC; CDR3: CASSGGYEQFF